This is a list of T cell receptor beta chains from one sample in a study of blood T cell repertoires in COVID-19. Generated by immunoSEQ multiplex PCR, the TCRdb table keeps only in-frame clones and is missing some. This table holds about 87,000 clones, around 82% found once. Sequencing was performed on peripheral blood. These receptors all stem from an elderly woman with COVID-19, enrolled during active disease. CDR3s include the opening cysteine and the closing phenylalanine or tryptophan. The D gene is left open where the match is weak. Only part of the rows carry a size: once, few, many, or a class if the clone is expanded.

TRBD2,TRBJ2-3,TRBV7-2,.,CASSLASGGAGDTQYF,TGTGCCAGCAGCTTAGCTAGCGGGGGGGCGGGGGATACGCAGTATTTT
.,TRBJ1-2,TRBV5-1,.,CASSLESQGGYTF,TGCGCCAGCAGCTTGGAATCCCAGGGTGGCTACACCTTC
.,TRBJ1-6,TRBV3-1/TRBV3-2,.,CASSQGAFNSPLHF,TGTGCCAGCAGCCAGGGGGCCTTTAATTCACCCCTCCACTTT
.,TRBJ1-2,TRBV7-2,.,CASSLRGGVGGGYTF,TGTGCCAGCAGCTTAAGGGGGGGGGTAGGCGGTGGCTACACCTTC
.,TRBJ2-7,TRBV18,.,CASSSIYEQYF,TGTGCCAGCTCATCCATCTACGAGCAGTACTTC
.,TRBJ1-5,TRBV2,.,CASSGTQQPQHF,TGTGCCAGCAGTGGGACTCAACAGCCCCAGCATTTT
.,TRBJ2-5,TRBV4-2,.,CASSQDKRDETQYF,TGTGCCAGCAGCCAAGATAAGAGGGATGAGACCCAGTACTTC
.,TRBJ2-5,TRBV27,.,CASRYLGGETQYF,TGTGCCAGCAGGTATTTAGGAGGAGAGACCCAGTACTTC
.,TRBJ2-7,TRBV28,.,CASSPGGSPRDEQYF,TGTGCCAGCAGTCCTGGGGGGTCCCCACGAGACGAGCAGTACTTC
TRBD2,TRBJ2-3,TRBV5-4,.,CASSLGVAGKVDTQYF,TGTGCCAGCAGCTTGGGGGTAGCGGGGAAGGTTGATACGCAGTATTTT
.,TRBJ2-7,TRBV18,once,CASSPQIQAAYEQYF,TGTGCCAGCTCACCACAGATCCAGGCCGCCTACGAGCAGTACTTC
TRBD1,TRBJ2-3,TRBV5-1,.,CASSEPGGADTQYF,TGCGCCAGCAGCGAGCCAGGGGGCGCAGATACGCAGTATTTT
.,TRBJ2-3,TRBV5-1,.,CASISGDTDTQYF,TGCGCCAGCATCTCGGGGGACACAGATACGCAGTATTTT
.,TRBJ1-1,TRBV4-1,few,CASSHPRTANTEAFF,TGCGCCAGCAGCCACCCTCGGACAGCGAACACTGAAGCTTTCTTT
.,TRBJ1-2,TRBV15,.,CATSRGLDKNYGYTF,TGTGCCACCAGCAGAGGACTAGACAAGAACTATGGCTACACCTTC
.,TRBJ1-1,TRBV7-9,.,CASSSPGVVNTEAFF,TGTGCCAGCAGCTCCCCAGGGGTCGTGAACACTGAAGCTTTCTTT
.,TRBJ2-7,TRBV5-1,.,CASSYQAQPAYEQYF,TGCGCCAGCAGCTATCAGGCCCAGCCCGCCTACGAGCAGTACTTC
.,TRBJ2-7,TRBV5-4,.,CASSRQDSYEQYF,TGTGCCAGCAGCCGACAGGACTCCTACGAGCAGTACTTC
.,TRBJ1-2,TRBV6-5,.,CASSYSSRNYGYTF,TGTGCCAGCAGTTACTCATCGAGGAACTATGGCTACACCTTC
TRBD1,TRBJ2-1,TRBV25-1,.,CASRKTGINNNEQFF,TGTGCCAGCAGGAAGACAGGGATTAATAATAATGAGCAGTTCTTC
.,TRBJ2-4,TRBV24-1,few,CATSDSRGLQYF,TGTGCCACCAGTGATTCGCGGGGACTTCAGTACTTC
.,TRBJ1-4,TRBV28,once,CASRLWLHGGNEKLFF,TGTGCCAGCCGATTGTGGTTGCACGGGGGTAATGAAAAACTGTTTTTT
TRBD1,TRBJ1-6,TRBV18,.,CASSPPRTGGGNSPLHF,TGTGCCAGCTCACCACCTAGGACAGGGGGCGGGAATTCACCCCTCCACTTT
.,TRBJ1-5,TRBV3-1/TRBV3-2,.,CASSQGRRAGQPQHF,TGTGCCAGCAGCCAGGGGAGACGGGCGGGACAGCCCCAGCATTTT
.,TRBJ1-2,TRBV27,once,CASSLFGDKNYGYTF,TGTGCCAGCAGTTTATTTGGGGACAAGAACTATGGCTACACCTTC
.,TRBJ2-5,TRBV3-1/TRBV3-2,.,CASSTRLVETQYF,TGTGCCAGCAGCACCCGACTAGTTGAGACCCAGTACTTC
.,TRBJ2-6,TRBV29-1,.,CSVEGGYGANVLTF,TGCAGCGTTGAGGGGGGATACGGGGCCAACGTCCTGACTTTC
TRBD2,TRBJ2-2,TRBV7-3,few,CASSLTDWGLAVNTGELFF,TGTGCCAGCAGCTTAACTGACTGGGGACTAGCGGTGAACACCGGGGAGCTGTTTTTT
.,TRBJ2-5,TRBV19,.,CASIPQGGGQETQYF,TGTGCCAGTATCCCTCAGGGAGGGGGTCAAGAGACCCAGTACTTC
TRBD1,TRBJ1-2,TRBV6-6,.,CASSYGGRGQGYTF,TGTGCCAGCAGTTACGGCGGCAGGGGGCAAGGCTACACCTTC
.,TRBJ2-2,TRBV6-6,few,CASSYQTGELFF,TGTGCCAGCAGTTACCAAACCGGGGAGCTGTTTTTT
TRBD1,TRBJ1-5,TRBV19,.,CASRLTGGNQPQHF,TGTGCCAGTAGGCTGACAGGGGGCAATCAGCCCCAGCATTTT
TRBD1,TRBJ1-5,TRBV28,.,CASSFRGQGAYQPQHF,TGTGCCAGCAGTTTTCGGGGACAGGGGGCTTATCAGCCCCAGCATTTT
TRBD1,TRBJ2-7,TRBV3-1/TRBV3-2,.,CASSQPGQGVYEQYF,TGTGCCAGCAGCCAACCGGGACAGGGGGTCTACGAGCAGTACTTC
TRBD2,TRBJ2-3,TRBV18,.,CASSPLSGGWTDTQYF,TGTGCCAGCTCACCGCTTAGCGGGGGGTGGACAGATACGCAGTATTTT